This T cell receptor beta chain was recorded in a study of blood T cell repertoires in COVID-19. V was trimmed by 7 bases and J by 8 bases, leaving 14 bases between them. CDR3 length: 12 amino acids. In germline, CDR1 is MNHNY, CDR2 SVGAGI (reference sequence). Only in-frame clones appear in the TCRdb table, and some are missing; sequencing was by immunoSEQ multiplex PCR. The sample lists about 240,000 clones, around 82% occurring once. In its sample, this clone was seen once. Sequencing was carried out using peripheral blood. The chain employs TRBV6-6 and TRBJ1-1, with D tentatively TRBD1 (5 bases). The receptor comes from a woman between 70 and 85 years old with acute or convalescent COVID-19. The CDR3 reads CASTLTGLEAFF. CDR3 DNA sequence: TGTGCCAGCACCCTCACAGGATTGGAAGCTTTCTTT.